The clone carrying this T cell receptor beta chain came up many times. The antigen remains unidentified. Amplification targeted TCR beta CDR3 regions from RNA transcripts. With the HTBI primer set, the TCR CDR3 went through a first round of RT-PCR. TCRdb passed the multiplex PCR reads through MiXCR, listing each CDR3 protein once. The table lists about 600,000 distinct CDR3 sequences, 15% to 20% of them singletons, with more than 3% in the top ten. This entry belongs to a study of T cells in Graves' hyperthyroidism and ophthalmopathy. Overall study results and limits: Most clonotypes expanded in the thyroid (above 0.001) were also present in blood. Model predictions of ophthalmopathy came a median around 6.5 months before onset.

This CDR3 region has 17 residues. Trimming at V came to 3 bases and at J to 6 bases, leaving 15 bases not matched to a gene. Germline CDR1 and CDR2: PRHDT and FYEKMQ (reference sequence). The clonotype comes from a woman between 40 and 50 years old with Graves' ophthalmopathy. The chain uses TRBV13 and TRBJ1-1, with TRBD1 matching 8 bases. The sequenced sample was blood. The CDR3 region has the DNA TGTGCCAGCAGCTTCCGTGGCGGGACAGGTATTTCCTCTGAAGCTTTCTTT. Amino acids: CASSFRGGTGISSEAFF.